This is a list of T cell receptor beta chains from one sample in a study of cytomegalovirus exposure and HLA in healthy donors. Profiling relied on immunoSEQ multiplex PCR, and the TCRdb table lists in-frame clones only, not all of them. The sample includes some 150,000 clones, 80% of them seen just once. The material sequenced was PBMCs. Receptor source: a man aged 50 to 59 in good health and CMV-seronegative. CDR3s include the opening cysteine and the closing phenylalanine or tryptophan. A D gene is named only where the DNA matches it firmly. A row's size may be missing; if present it is once, few, many or a size class.

TRBV21-1	TRBJ1-4	.	once	TGTGCCAGCAGCCACAAAGAGGGGGCGGGATCCGAAAAACTGTTTTTT	CASSHKEGAGSEKLFF
TRBV30	TRBJ1-2	.	.	TGTGCCTGGAGGACCCTCTCAGCGTTTAACTATGGCTACACCTTC	CAWRTLSAFNYGYTF
TRBV5-1	TRBJ2-5	TRBD2	few	TGCGCCAGCAGCACTAGCGGGGGGGCCGAGGAGACCCAGTACTTC	CASSTSGGAEETQYF
TRBV7-2	TRBJ1-5	.	.	TGTGCCAGCAGCCAGGGACTTTCTAGCAATCAGCCCCAGCATTTT	CASSQGLSSNQPQHF
TRBV19	TRBJ2-3	.	.	TGTGCCAGTAGTATATATGACTCGCTCTCTGATACGCAGTATTTT	CASSIYDSLSDTQYF
TRBV29-1	TRBJ1-2	.	.	TGCAGCGTCCTACAGGGAGTCGATGGCCACACCTTC	CSVLQGVDGHTF
TRBV6-1	TRBJ1-1	.	few	TGTGCCAGCACCCAAGCAGGGGATGCCACTGAAGCTTTCTTT	CASTQAGDATEAFF
TRBV29-1	TRBJ1-2	TRBD1	.	TGCAGCGCCCGGGACAGGGGCACGGTTGGCTATGGCTACACCTTC	CSARDRGTVGYGYTF
TRBV7-3	TRBJ2-5	.	.	TGTGCCAGCAGCGAGGGACAAGCGCAAGAGACCCAGTACTTC	CASSEGQAQETQYF
TRBV29-1	TRBJ1-1	TRBD1	few	TGCAGCGTTGGGACAGGGAACACTGAAGCTTTCTTT	CSVGTGNTEAFF
TRBV6-1	TRBJ1-1	.	.	TGTGCCAGCAGTGAGGAGGACAGAAGTAATCTGAACACTGAAGCTTTCTTT	CASSEEDRSNLNTEAFF
TRBV11-1	TRBJ2-3	.	.	TGTGCCAGCAGTGATGCGACAGGACTCCCTTTTAGAACAGATACGCAGTATTTT	CASSDATGLPFRTDTQYF
TRBV7-3	TRBJ2-5	TRBD1	.	TGTGCCAGCAGACTGGGGGCAGGGGGCCTGGGAGAGACCCAGTACTTC	CASRLGAGGLGETQYF
TRBV5-1	TRBJ1-6	.	.	TGCGCCAGCAGCTTGTCTGGAGGGGAGGGTTCACCCCTCCACTTT	CASSLSGGEGSPLHF
TRBV29-1	TRBJ1-4	.	.	TGCGGTGGGGGCTGGGGCACTAATGAAAAACTGTTTTTT	CGGGWGTNEKLFF
TRBV11-3	TRBJ2-3	TRBD2	.	TGTGCCAGCAGCGCGGGACTAGCGGGGGGGCTTGCAGATACGCAGTATTTT	CASSAGLAGGLADTQYF
TRBV7-9	TRBJ1-2	.	.	TGTGCCAGCAGCCTACGGGGGGCTTATGGCTACACCTTC	CASSLRGAYGYTF
TRBV7-2	TRBJ2-7	TRBD2	.	TGTGCCAGCAGCCCAGTGACTAGCGGGGGGTACTACGAGCAGTACTTC	CASSPVTSGGYYEQYF
TRBV6-5	TRBJ2-3	TRBD2	.	TGTGCCAGCAGTGGGAGGGGACCCACAGATACGCAGTATTTT	CASSGRGPTDTQYF
TRBV6-6	TRBJ2-1	.	.	TGTGCCAGCAGTTACTCGAGTAATCAGGGGAATGAGCAGTTCTTC	CASSYSSNQGNEQFF
TRBV5-1	TRBJ1-6	.	.	TGCGCCAGCAGCTTTCTCCCGACAGCCGGCTATAATTCACCCCTCCACTTT	CASSFLPTAGYNSPLHF
TRBV18	TRBJ1-6	TRBD1	.	TGTGCCAGCAAAAACGCCGGGACAGATCTTAATTCACCCCTCCACTTT	CASKNAGTDLNSPLHF
TRBV7-9	TRBJ1-5	.	.	TGTGCCAGCAACCAATCGAGGAAGTTCCAAAGAGGTCAGCCCCAGCATTTT	CASNQSRKFQRGQPQHF
TRBV6-1	TRBJ1-2	.	.	TGTGCCAGCAGTGACTCGCGGGGGCCGGACACCTTC	CASSDSRGPDTF
TRBV6-1	TRBJ1-4	TRBD1	.	TGTGCCAGCAGTGCAGTCGGACAGGGGCCGTCCGAAAAACTGTTTTTT	CASSAVGQGPSEKLFF
TRBV4-2	TRBJ1-2	.	once	TGTGCCAGCAGCAGCCGGGACACAGGTTTCTATGGCTACACCTTC	CASSSRDTGFYGYTF
TRBV11-3	TRBJ2-7	TRBD1	.	TGTGCCAGCAGCTTGAACCGGGACAGAACCTACGAGCAGTACTTC	CASSLNRDRTYEQYF